This T cell receptor (beta chain) was retrieved from a study of identifying expanded T cells in peripheral blood. This table comes from immunoSEQ multiplex PCR, and its TCRdb copy is limited to in-frame clones, with some not included. The table records over 75,000 clones, about 91% of them present only once. During the collection period, no donor immune events like infections were recorded. The CDR3 has 15 residues. CDR1 SGHNT and CDR2 YYREEE come from the germline V gene (reference sequence). With 0 bases removed from V and 0 bases from J, the gap between germline ends came to 10 bases. Comments on this clone: Its antigen is as yet unknown.

Study-wide results and caveats: Approximately two-week clone count variance significantly increased as total template count grew.

The sample comprised blood. This clonotype was sampled from a person aged 18 to 75 in good health. V usage is TRBV5-4 and J usage is TRBJ2-7, with D possibly TRBD2 on 5 matching bases. CDR3 residues: CASSLAGVSSYEQYF. As DNA, the CDR3 is TGTGCCAGCAGCTTGGCCGGGGTAAGCTCCTACGAGCAGTACTTC.